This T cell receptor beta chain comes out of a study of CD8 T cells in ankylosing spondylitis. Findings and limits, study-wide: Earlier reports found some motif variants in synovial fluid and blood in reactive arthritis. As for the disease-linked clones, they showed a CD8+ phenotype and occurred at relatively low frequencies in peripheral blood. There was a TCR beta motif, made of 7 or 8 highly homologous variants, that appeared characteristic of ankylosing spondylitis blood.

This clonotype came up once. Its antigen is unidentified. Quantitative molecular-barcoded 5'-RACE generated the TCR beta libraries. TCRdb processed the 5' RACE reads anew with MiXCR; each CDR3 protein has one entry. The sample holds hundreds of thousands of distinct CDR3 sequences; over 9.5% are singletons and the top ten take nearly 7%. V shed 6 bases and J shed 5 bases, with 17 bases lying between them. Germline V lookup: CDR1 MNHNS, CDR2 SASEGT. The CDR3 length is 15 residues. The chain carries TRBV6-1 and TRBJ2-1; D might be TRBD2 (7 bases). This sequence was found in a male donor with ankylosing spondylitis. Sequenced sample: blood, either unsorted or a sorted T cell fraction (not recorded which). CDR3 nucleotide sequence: TGTGCCAGCAGCCAGGGGACTAACCCAAACAATGAGCAGTTCTTC. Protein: CASSQGTNPNNEQFF.